This TCR beta chain was sequenced during a study of graft-versus-host responses after intestinal transplantation. Per the germline V gene, CDR1 is SGHTA and CDR2 is FQGNSA. With 6 bases removed from V and 0 bases from J, the gap between germline ends came to 8 bases. The CDR3 covers 13 residues. The assay was immunoSEQ multiplex PCR, and TCRdb's table has in-frame clones only and misses some. The sample carries some 110,000 clones, approximately 92% recorded once. To note about this clone: As yet, its antigen is unknown.

The chain carries TRBV7-2 and TRBJ2-5; unclear D gene. This clonotype was sampled from a human donor who was the organ donor for an intestinal transplant. The sample in question was unstimulated CD4+ T cells sorted from spleen or lymph node cells, obtained before transplant. The CDR3 protein is CASRSPYQETQYF. CDR3 coding DNA: TGTGCCAGCAGATCCCCCTACCAAGAGACCCAGTACTTC.